Listed below are T cell receptor beta chains from one sample, sequenced in a study of graft-versus-host responses after intestinal transplantation. Sequencing used immunoSEQ multiplex PCR; TCRdb keeps in-frame clones, though not all of them. Seen here are thousands of clones, approximately 72% observed once, and the top ten hold 6% to 8%. Sequenced material: ileum tissue, taken around 230 days after intestinal transplant. All receptors come from a human patient who received an intestinal transplant, so some T cells may come from the graft donor. Each CDR3 is given without its conserved first and last residue. A D gene is named only where the DNA matches it firmly. For some rows the clone size is stated as once, few or many, or as a class when expanded; others skip it.

length: 15; size: -; D: -; V: TRBV5-1; J: TRBJ1-6; CDR3: ASTPRRGGSYNSPLH
length: 12; size: -; D: -; V: TRBV11-2; J: TRBJ2-3; CDR3: ASSLGTFPDTQY
length: 13; size: few; D: -; V: TRBV6-6; J: TRBJ1-5; CDR3: ASSPPRGGNQPQH
length: 15; size: -; D: TRBD2; V: TRBV9; J: TRBJ2-6; CDR3: ASSVGGGLLRANVLT
length: 15; size: -; D: -; V: TRBV9; J: TRBJ1-2; CDR3: ASSVGGAQGPNYGYT
length: 12; size: -; D: -; V: TRBV18; J: TRBJ1-1; CDR3: ASSPPGKATEAF
length: 12; size: few; D: TRBD2; V: TRBV5-1; J: TRBJ2-1; CDR3: ASAGGGHYGEQF
length: 12; size: -; D: -; V: TRBV7-2; J: TRBJ2-7; CDR3: ASSLAHNSYEQY
length: 12; size: -; D: -; V: TRBV10-2; J: TRBJ2-7; CDR3: ASSRDENWYEQY
length: 11; size: -; D: -; V: TRBV6-6; J: TRBJ2-5; CDR3: ASSYSLLETQY
length: 13; size: -; D: -; V: TRBV14; J: TRBJ1-2; CDR3: ASSQVEGGIYGYT
length: 12; size: -; D: -; V: TRBV2; J: TRBJ2-1; CDR3: ASSLTGLYNEQF
length: 14; size: once; D: TRBD2; V: TRBV5-4; J: TRBJ2-1; CDR3: ASSLNSRGGVGEQF
length: 10; size: -; D: -; V: TRBV7-3; J: TRBJ2-2; CDR3: ASSLEPGELF
length: 11; size: -; D: -; V: TRBV19; J: TRBJ2-7; CDR3: ASSTSPSYEQY
length: 10; size: -; D: -; V: TRBV5-5; J: TRBJ2-2; CDR3: ASTTHTGELF
length: 11; size: -; D: -; V: TRBV5-1; J: TRBJ2-3; CDR3: ASSLAGPDTQY
length: 13; size: -; D: TRBD2; V: TRBV10-3; J: TRBJ2-3; CDR3: AISRTGTSIDTQY
length: 12; size: -; D: -; V: TRBV6-6; J: TRBJ2-3; CDR3: ASSPGLVVDTQY
length: 14; size: -; D: TRBD1; V: TRBV2; J: TRBJ2-1; CDR3: ASSLRGQSTYNEQF
length: 11; size: -; D: -; V: TRBV19; J: TRBJ1-5; CDR3: ASRQSSNQPQH
length: 13; size: -; D: TRBD1; V: TRBV6-5; J: TRBJ2-4; CDR3: ASSPGQLSKNIQY
length: 13; size: -; D: -; V: TRBV5-4; J: TRBJ1-5; CDR3: ASSLGGSVNQPQH
length: 11; size: -; D: TRBD1; V: TRBV6-5; J: TRBJ2-7; CDR3: ASGRTGRGEQY
length: 8; size: few; D: -; V: TRBV20-1; J: TRBJ1-2; CDR3: SAPNYGYT
length: 10; size: once; D: TRBD2; V: TRBV5-1; J: TRBJ2-1; CDR3: ASSARGDGHF
length: 7; size: -; D: -; V: TRBV29-1; J: TRBJ2-5; CDR3: SVDQDQY
length: 13; size: few; D: -; V: TRBV5-6; J: TRBJ2-7; CDR3: ASSLAFEGVGEQY
length: 14; size: -; D: -; V: TRBV11-3; J: TRBJ2-5; CDR3: ASSLEGRGPQETQY
length: 12; size: -; D: -; V: TRBV6-6; J: TRBJ2-7; CDR3: ASSRRTVTYEQY
length: 13; size: -; D: TRBD2; V: TRBV6-5; J: TRBJ2-1; CDR3: ASSLAGGPNNEQF
length: 11; size: -; D: -; V: TRBV5-6; J: TRBJ2-5; CDR3: ASSLVGESTQY
length: 12; size: -; D: -; V: TRBV6-5; J: TRBJ2-7; CDR3: ASSGRMGPYEQY
length: 14; size: -; D: TRBD2; V: TRBV4-1; J: TRBJ2-7; CDR3: ASSQETSPIGYEQY
length: 11; size: few; D: TRBD1; V: TRBV4-1; J: TRBJ1-1; CDR3: ASRQGSVTEAF
length: 13; size: -; D: -; V: TRBV10-2; J: TRBJ1-1; CDR3: ASSALRGANTEAF
length: 11; size: -; D: -; V: TRBV7-3; J: TRBJ1-6; CDR3: ASSQGYGSPLH
length: 14; size: -; D: TRBD2; V: TRBV11-2; J: TRBJ2-7; CDR3: ASSLGGGGASYEQY
length: 12; size: once; D: -; V: TRBV6-1; J: TRBJ1-2; CDR3: ASSKPSGSYGYT
length: 13; size: -; D: -; V: TRBV14; J: TRBJ1-6; CDR3: ASSQARGGNSPLH
length: 14; size: -; D: TRBD1; V: TRBV10-3; J: TRBJ1-5; CDR3: ATAWGDRLSNQPQH
length: 12; size: -; D: -; V: TRBV5-1; J: TRBJ2-5; CDR3: ASSLAGSWETQY
length: 14; size: -; D: TRBD2; V: TRBV9; J: TRBJ2-1; CDR3: ASSVEGGGATDEQF
length: 12; size: -; D: -; V: TRBV28; J: TRBJ1-1; CDR3: ASSSLRGPSEAF
length: 13; size: -; D: -; V: TRBV5-5; J: TRBJ1-1; CDR3: ASSLGASLNTEAF
length: 14; size: -; D: -; V: TRBV5-6; J: TRBJ2-6; CDR3: ASSLTQTGGANVLT
length: 13; size: -; D: TRBD1; V: TRBV6-6; J: TRBJ1-1; CDR3: ASSKTGGAVAEAF
length: 13; size: -; D: TRBD2; V: TRBV6-5; J: TRBJ2-1; CDR3: ASSPTGGATNEQF
length: 12; size: -; D: TRBD1; V: TRBV29-1; J: TRBJ1-1; CDR3: SVTDRGPNTEAF
length: 13; size: -; D: -; V: TRBV4-1; J: TRBJ2-3; CDR3: ASSLTLGDPDTQY
length: 11; size: -; D: -; V: TRBV5-1; J: TRBJ1-2; CDR3: ASSLAYYYGYT